The 27 T cell receptor beta chains reported below all come from one sample, sequenced in a study of spatial heterogeneity in lung cancer. TCRdb recomputed calls from the 5' RACE reads with MiXCR, one row per CDR3 protein. The sample has roughly 8,000 distinct CDR3 sequences, more than 4.5% seen once; the top ten hold less than 40%. The time point denotes: sample taken at primary tumor resection. The sequenced material consisted of unsorted whole RNA from tumor, nontumor lung or frozen PBMC. Sequenced material: PBMCs, taken at surgery. Source of these receptors: a male donor with early-stage non-small cell lung cancer.

This clonotype was observed at least ten times. V is TRBV4-3 and J is TRBJ1-1; D ambiguous. The germline V and J ends were trimmed by 1 base and 4 bases, with 7 bases remaining between them. The CDR3 sequence is 13 residues long. From germline, CDR1 is LGHNA and CDR2 YSLEER. Here the CDR3 reads CASSQGAPTEAFF. The CDR3 bases are TGCGCCAGCAGCCAAGGTGCTCCCACTGAAGCTTTCTTT.

The table lists this clonotype with many counts. The V and J genes are TRBV27 and TRBJ1-2; D possibly corresponds to TRBD1 (6 bases). Germline CDR1 and CDR2: MNHEY and SMNVEV (reference sequence). The CDR3 contains 14 residues. V gave up 4 bases and J gave up 2 bases, with 11 bases separating them. CDR3 residues: CASSWQGTNYGYTF. CDR3 DNA: TGTGCCAGCAGTTGGCAGGGGACGAACTATGGCTACACCTTC.

Ten or more counts support this clonotype. The genes are TRBV5-1 and TRBJ2-5; D might be TRBD1 (5 bases). The CDR3 is 14 amino acids. Trimming cost V 1 base and J 3 bases, with 10 bases left between them. Germline V gives CDR1 SGHRS, CDR2 YFSETQ. CDR3 in amino acids: CASSLRQTKETQYF. Written as DNA, the CDR3 is TGCGCCAGCAGCTTGCGACAGACGAAAGAGACCCAGTACTTC.

This clonotype has only a few counts. CDR3 sequence: CASSEMIQETQYF. Written as DNA, the CDR3 is TGTGCCAGCAGTGAAATGATACAAGAGACCCAGTACTTC. V and J are TRBV2 and TRBJ2-5; D is unclear. Trimming shortened V by 2 bases and J by 2 bases, and 6 bases separated the two germline ends. The germline CDR1 and CDR2 sequences are SNHLY and FYNNEI. CDR3 length equals 13 residues.

This clonotype showed up many times. The chain carries TRBV7-9 and TRBJ1-4; a weak D match, TRBD1 (5 bases). This CDR3 has 14 amino acids. From germline, CDR1 is SEHNR and CDR2 FQNEAQ (reference sequence). The V and J ends lost 3 bases and 3 bases respectively, with 8 bases between them. CDR3 sequence (DNA): TGTGCCAGCAGCTTTGGGGGGTCTAATGAAAAACTGTTTTTT. As protein: CASSFGGSNEKLFF.

This clonotype was found many times. DNA for the CDR3: TGTGCCAGCAGTTCGACAGGGAACACTGAAGCTTTCTTT. Its protein is CASSSTGNTEAFF. This chain links TRBV27 with TRBJ1-1; D is possibly TRBD1 (6 bases). Germline V gene lookup returns CDR1 MNHEY and CDR2 SMNVEV (reference sequence). CDR3 length equals 13 residues. The V end lost 4 bases, the J end lost 1 base, and 7 bases lay between the germline ends.

There are many counts of this clonotype. The V and J genes are TRBV12-3 or TRBV12-4 and TRBJ2-1; 8 bases line up with TRBD2. The CDR3 runs 14 residues. Unmatched junction bases numbered 5, after V lost 3 bases and J lost 7 bases. The DNA for the CDR3 is TGTGCCAGCAGTTTGGCCGGGACTAGTAATGAGCAGTTCTTC. Its protein is CASSLAGTSNEQFF.

The chain uses TRBV20-1 and TRBJ2-7; D call uncertain. The CDR3 runs to 11 residues. Looked up from germline, CDR1 is DFQATT and CDR2 is SNEGSKA (reference sequence). V lost 6 bases, J lost 2 bases, and 8 bases lay in between. CDR3 DNA: TGCAGTGCGGCCCATACCTACGAGCAGTACTTC. It specifies CSAAHTYEQYF.

The sample holds many counts of this clonotype. This sequence joins TRBV12-3 or TRBV12-4 and TRBJ2-4; 11 positions match TRBD1. CDR3 length: 15 amino acids. J lost 4 bases, V lost 6 bases, and 5 bases had no gene match. CDR3 sequence (DNA): TGTGCCAGCAGGCCCGGGGACAGGGGGAAAAACATTCAGTACTTC. Translating gives CASRPGDRGKNIQYF.

This clonotype was counted many times. The V and J genes are TRBV3-1 and TRBJ2-2; 8 positions agree with TRBD1. After removal of 4 bases from V and 6 bases from J, the junction contained 7 bases not matched to a gene. There are 15 residues in the CDR3. Germline assignment: CDR1 LGHDT and CDR2 YNNKEL (reference sequence). DNA for the CDR3: TGTGCCAGCAGCCTTAGGACAGGGAGAGCCGGGGAGCTGTTTTTT. Translated: CASSLRTGRAGELFF.

This clonotype showed up many times. V usage is TRBV5-4 and J usage is TRBJ2-2, with TRBD2 identical over 8 bases. This CDR3 has 16 residues. The junction had 9 bases not matched to a gene; V was cut back by 4 bases and J by 4 bases. Germline lookup yields CDR1 SGHNT and CDR2 YYREEE (reference sequence). The CDR3 DNA is TGTGCCAGCAGCCCCCGGGGGGGGGCCGTCACCGGGGAGCTGTTTTTT. Translation gives CASSPRGGAVTGELFF.

Concerning this clonotype: Just one base apart from a much larger clone, this may be a read error. The chain uses TRBV23-1 and TRBJ2-7; tentative D call: TRBD1 (6 bases). Being an ORF, TRBV23-1 has a function that is uncertain. The V end was cut by 0 bases, the J end by 2 bases, with 14 bases between. This CDR3 has 16 residues. In DNA form, the CDR3 reads TGCGCCAGCAGTCAATCTGGCAGGGGACCGCCCTACGAGCAGTACTTC. It codes for CASSQSGRGPPYEQYF.

In its sample, this clonotype was seen a few times. V usage is TRBV6-6 and J usage is TRBJ2-5; no firm D call. The CDR3 loop spans 16 amino acids. CDR1 and CDR2 from the germline V gene are MNHNY and SVGAGI (reference sequence). Between the trimmed V and J ends, which lost 0 bases and 4 bases, there was a span of 15 bases. The CDR3 reads CASSYSLNSASETQYF. For the CDR3, the DNA is TGTGCCAGCAGTTACTCCTTGAATTCCGCTTCAGAGACCCAGTACTTC.

This clonotype was detected ten times or more. The V and J genes are TRBV5-1 and TRBJ1-6, with D unresolved. Deletions cut 0 bases from V and 4 bases from J, with 8 bases between. There are 15 residues in the CDR3. The germline V gene has CDR1 SGHRS and CDR2 YFSETQ. CDR3 loop: CASSLDGQYNSPLHF. The CDR3 nucleotides read TGCGCCAGCAGCTTGGATGGTCAATATAATTCACCCCTCCACTTT.

This clonotype came up a few times. The chain joins TRBV3-1 to TRBJ1-1; D is ambiguous. Germline V CDR1 and CDR2: LGHDT, YNNKEL (reference sequence). Trimming shortened V by 1 base and J by 2 bases, and 5 bases separated the two germline ends. CDR3 size: 13 residues. The DNA of the CDR3 is TGTGCCAGCAGCCAAGTTGGAAACACTGAAGCTTTCTTT. Translating gives CASSQVGNTEAFF.

This clonotype was seen many times. J is TRBJ1-1 and V is TRBV23-1; 10 bases line up with TRBD1. TRBV23-1 is classed as an ORF, of uncertain function. With 3 bases clipped from V and 5 bases from J, the junction kept 9 bases outside the gene matches. The CDR3 contains 16 residues. The CDR3 is CASSQSGDRGETEAFF. Written as DNA, the CDR3 is TGCGCCAGCAGTCAGTCGGGGGACAGGGGAGAAACTGAAGCTTTCTTT.

There are many counts of this clonotype. The chain has TRBV12-3 or TRBV12-4 and TRBJ2-1; the D call may be TRBD1 or TRBD2 (7 bases each). V lost 6 bases, J lost 4 bases, and 16 bases lay in between. The CDR3 is 15 residues long. The CDR3 sequence is CASSLPGGAYNEQFF. The CDR3 DNA reads as TGTGCCAGCAGCCTTCCAGGGGGGGCTTACAATGAGCAGTTCTTC.

The J gene is TRBJ2-7, the V gene TRBV29-1, with TRBD2 matching over 15 bases. Trimming cost V 4 bases and J 2 bases; bases outside gene matches: 3. The CDR3 covers 15 residues. The V gene's germline CDR1 is SQVTM and CDR2 ANQGSEA. CDR3 region: CSVGTSGRGPYEQYF. CDR3 in DNA: TGCAGCGTTGGGACTAGCGGGAGGGGGCCCTACGAGCAGTACTTC.

This clonotype was seen repeatedly, ten times or more. The chain is built from TRBV6-5 and TRBJ2-3, with D perhaps TRBD1 (6 bases). Germline V gene data show CDR1 as MNHEY and CDR2 as SVGAGI. The CDR3 extends over 16 amino acids. V lost 6 bases to trimming and J lost 3 bases, with 19 bases between them. The CDR3 region has the DNA TGTGCCAGCAGGGAACCCGGGCCAGGGGAGACAGATACGCAGTATTTT. This translates into CASREPGPGETDTQYF.

Ten or more counts support this clonotype. V and J are TRBV7-9 and TRBJ2-2; D remains unclear. Germline assignment: CDR1 SEHNR and CDR2 FQNEAQ (reference sequence). V dropped 5 bases and J dropped 6 bases, with 10 bases sitting between them. The CDR3 spans 13 residues. In nucleotides, the CDR3 is TGTGCCAGCAGCCCCTTTCGGGCCGGGGAGCTGTTTTTT. Its protein product is CASSPFRAGELFF.

This clonotype is labeled as large. V usage is TRBV11-2 and J usage is TRBJ2-5; D gene ambiguous. The germline CDR1 and CDR2 sequences are SGHAT and FQNNGV. The CDR3 is made up of 15 amino acids. The germline V and J ends were trimmed by 5 bases and 1 base, with 14 bases remaining between them. The CDR3 region is CASSPFGGPQETQYF. In nucleotides, the CDR3 is TGTGCCAGCAGCCCTTTTGGTGGGCCCCAAGAGACCCAGTACTTC.

This clonotype was detected ten times or more. The rearrangement joins TRBV19 to TRBJ1-2; TRBD1 is a possible D gene (5 bases). CDR3 size: 15 residues. Germline V gene sequence: CDR1 LNHDA, CDR2 SQIVND (reference sequence). Trimming stripped 3 bases from V and 4 bases from J, with 15 bases between. The CDR3 sequence is CASSMAWQGGYGYTF. CDR3 DNA: TGTGCCAGTAGTATGGCCTGGCAGGGAGGCTATGGCTACACCTTC.

There are many counts of this clonotype. This chain links TRBV5-1 with TRBJ2-7; either TRBD1 or TRBD2 may fit D (6 bases each). This CDR3 has 14 amino acids. Trimming removed 6 bases from V and 2 bases from J, with 15 bases in between. Looked up from germline, CDR1 is SGHRS and CDR2 is YFSETQ. The CDR3: CASNPGDSTYEQYF. The CDR3 DNA sequence: TGCGCCAGCAACCCAGGGGACTCCACCTACGAGCAGTACTTC.

This clonotype was picked up many times. The chain has TRBV7-9 and TRBJ1-4, with D possibly being TRBD1 (5 bases). Deletions cut 2 bases from V and 3 bases from J, with 16 bases between. This CDR3 region has 17 residues. Looked up from germline, CDR1 is SEHNR and CDR2 is FQNEAQ (reference sequence). CDR3 nucleotides: TGTGCCAGCAGCTTATTTCCCTTACGGGGACCTAATGAAAAACTGTTTTTT. Residues: CASSLFPLRGPNEKLFF.

In its sample, this clonotype was seen many times. This chain joins TRBV28 and TRBJ2-3; TRBD2 aligns across 8 bases. The CDR3 covers 15 residues. Germline-derived CDR1 and CDR2 are MDHEN and SYDVKM. V was clipped by 4 bases and J by 2 bases; unmatched bases: 5. CDR3 nucleotide sequence: TGTGCCAGCAGTTCACCGGGAGGGGACACAGATACGCAGTATTTT. This encodes CASSSPGGDTDTQYF.

This clonotype has at least ten counts. The rearrangement joins TRBV27 to TRBJ1-6, with unresolved D. Germline values: CDR1 MNHEY, CDR2 SMNVEV (reference sequence). V lost 2 bases and J lost 8, with 13 bases in between. The CDR3 runs 15 residues. CDR3: CASSLLLDRDSPLHF. In DNA, the CDR3 is TGTGCCAGCAGTTTACTCTTGGACCGAGATTCACCCCTCCACTTT.

This clonotype was recorded at least ten times. This sequence joins TRBV4-3 and TRBJ2-7, with D maybe TRBD2 (6 bases). This CDR3 is built from 15 residues. Between the trimmed V and J ends, which lost 4 bases and 4 bases, there was a span of 17 bases. Germline CDR1 reads LGHNA; CDR2 reads YSLEER. The CDR3 DNA reads as TGCGCCAGCAGCCCTGGTCGTGAAGGGAGGTACGAGCAGTACTTC. Translating it yields CASSPGREGRYEQYF.